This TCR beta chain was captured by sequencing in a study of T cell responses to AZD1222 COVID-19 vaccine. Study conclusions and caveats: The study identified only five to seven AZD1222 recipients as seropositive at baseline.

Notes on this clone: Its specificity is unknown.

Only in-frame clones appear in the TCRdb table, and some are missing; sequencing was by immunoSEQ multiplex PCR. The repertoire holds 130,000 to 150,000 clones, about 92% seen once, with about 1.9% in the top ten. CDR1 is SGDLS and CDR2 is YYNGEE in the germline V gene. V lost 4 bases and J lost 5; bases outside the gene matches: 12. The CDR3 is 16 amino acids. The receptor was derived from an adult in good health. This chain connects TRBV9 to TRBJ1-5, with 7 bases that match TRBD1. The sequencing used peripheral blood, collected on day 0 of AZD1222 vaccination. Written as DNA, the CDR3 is TGTGCCAGCAGCCTTGGAGGGGGCACCCGCGATCAGCCCCAGCATTTT. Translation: CASSLGGGTRDQPQHF. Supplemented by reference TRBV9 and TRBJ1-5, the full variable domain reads DSGVTQTPKHLITATGQRVTLRCSPRSGDLSVYWYQQSLDQGLQFLIQYYNGEERAKGNILERFSAQQFPDLHSELNLSSLELGDSALYFCASSLGGGTRDQPQHFGDGTRLSIL.